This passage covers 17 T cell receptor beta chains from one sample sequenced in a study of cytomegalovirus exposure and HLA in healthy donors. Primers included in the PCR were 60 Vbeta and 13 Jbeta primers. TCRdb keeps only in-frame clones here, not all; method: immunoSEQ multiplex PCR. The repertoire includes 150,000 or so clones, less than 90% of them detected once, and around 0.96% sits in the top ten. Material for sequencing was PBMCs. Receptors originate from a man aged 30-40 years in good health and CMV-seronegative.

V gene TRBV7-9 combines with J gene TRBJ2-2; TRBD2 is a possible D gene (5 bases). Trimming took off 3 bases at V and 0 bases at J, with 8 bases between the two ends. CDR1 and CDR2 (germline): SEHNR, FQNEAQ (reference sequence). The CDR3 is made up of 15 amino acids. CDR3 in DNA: TGTGCCAGCAGCTTTCTCGGGGCGAACACCGGGGAGCTGTTTTTT. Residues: CASSFLGANTGELFF.

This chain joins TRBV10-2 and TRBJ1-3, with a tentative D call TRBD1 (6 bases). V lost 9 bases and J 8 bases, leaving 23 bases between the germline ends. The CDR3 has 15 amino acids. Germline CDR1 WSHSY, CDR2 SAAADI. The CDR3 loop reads CARSKRDPRGHTIYF. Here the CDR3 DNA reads TGCGCCAGATCCAAACGGGACCCCAGGGGTCACACCATATATTTT.

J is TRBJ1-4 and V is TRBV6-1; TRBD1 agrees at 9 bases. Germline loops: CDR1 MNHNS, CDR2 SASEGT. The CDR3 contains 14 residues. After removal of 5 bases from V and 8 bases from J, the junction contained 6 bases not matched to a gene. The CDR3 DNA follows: TGTGCCAGCAGTTTACAGGGGGCTCAGGAAAAACTGTTTTTT. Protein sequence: CASSLQGAQEKLFF.

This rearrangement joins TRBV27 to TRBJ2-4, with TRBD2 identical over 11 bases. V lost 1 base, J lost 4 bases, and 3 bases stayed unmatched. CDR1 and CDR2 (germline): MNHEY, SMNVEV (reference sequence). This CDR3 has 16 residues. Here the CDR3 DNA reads TGTGCCAGCAGTTTATGGGCTAGCGGGGGGAAAAACATTCAGTACTTC. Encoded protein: CASSLWASGGKNIQYF.

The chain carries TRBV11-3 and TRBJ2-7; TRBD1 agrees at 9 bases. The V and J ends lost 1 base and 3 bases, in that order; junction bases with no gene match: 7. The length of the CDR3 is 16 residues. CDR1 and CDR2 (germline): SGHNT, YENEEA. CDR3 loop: CASSLAAGQGGYEQYF. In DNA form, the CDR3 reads TGTGCCAGCAGCTTAGCCGCGGGACAGGGAGGCTACGAGCAGTACTTC.

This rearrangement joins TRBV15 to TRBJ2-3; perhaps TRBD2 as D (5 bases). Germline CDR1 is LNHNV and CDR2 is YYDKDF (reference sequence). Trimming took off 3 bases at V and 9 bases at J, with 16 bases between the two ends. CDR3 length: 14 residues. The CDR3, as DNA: TGTGCCACCAGCAGGGCGGGTCCCGACGGGACGCAGTATTTT. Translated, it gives CATSRAGPDGTQYF.

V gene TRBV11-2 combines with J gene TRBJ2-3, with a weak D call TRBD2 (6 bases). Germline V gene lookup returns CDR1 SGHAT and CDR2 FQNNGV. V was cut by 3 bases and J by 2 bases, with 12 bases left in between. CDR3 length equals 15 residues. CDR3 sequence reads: CASSFRDWNTDTQYF. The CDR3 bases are TGTGCCAGCAGCTTCCGGGACTGGAACACAGATACGCAGTATTTT.

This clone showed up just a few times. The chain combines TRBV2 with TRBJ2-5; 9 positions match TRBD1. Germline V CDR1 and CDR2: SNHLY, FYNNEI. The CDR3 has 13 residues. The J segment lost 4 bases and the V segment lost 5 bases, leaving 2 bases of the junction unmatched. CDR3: CASSRDRVETQYF. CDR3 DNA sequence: TGTGCCAGCAGTCGGGACAGGGTAGAGACCCAGTACTTC.

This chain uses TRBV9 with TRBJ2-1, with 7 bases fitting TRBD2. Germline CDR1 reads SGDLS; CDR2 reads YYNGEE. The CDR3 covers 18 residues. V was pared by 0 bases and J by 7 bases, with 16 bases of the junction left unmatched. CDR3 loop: CASSVVPGSGRRPNEQFF. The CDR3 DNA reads TGTGCCAGCAGCGTAGTCCCGGGATCCGGGAGGAGGCCTAATGAGCAGTTCTTC.

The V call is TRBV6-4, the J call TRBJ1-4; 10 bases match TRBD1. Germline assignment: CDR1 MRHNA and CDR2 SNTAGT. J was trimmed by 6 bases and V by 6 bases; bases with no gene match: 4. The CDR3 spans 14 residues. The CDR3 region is CASRGQGRDEKLFF. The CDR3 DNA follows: TGTGCCAGCAGGGGACAGGGGAGAGATGAAAAACTGTTTTTT.

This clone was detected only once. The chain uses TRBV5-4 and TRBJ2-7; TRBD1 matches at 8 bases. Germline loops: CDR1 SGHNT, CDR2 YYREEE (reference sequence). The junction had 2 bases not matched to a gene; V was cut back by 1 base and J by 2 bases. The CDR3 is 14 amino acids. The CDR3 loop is CASSLRQGTYEQYF. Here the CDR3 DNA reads TGTGCCAGCAGCTTGAGACAGGGGACCTACGAGCAGTACTTC.

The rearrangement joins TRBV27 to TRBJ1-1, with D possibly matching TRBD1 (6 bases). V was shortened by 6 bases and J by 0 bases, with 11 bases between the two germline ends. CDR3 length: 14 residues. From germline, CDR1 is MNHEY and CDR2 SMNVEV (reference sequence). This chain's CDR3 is CASRRDMMNTEAFF. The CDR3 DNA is TGTGCCAGCAGGAGGGACATGATGAACACTGAAGCTTTCTTT.

The chain's CDR3 is CASSLGTGGNTIYF. The DNA for the CDR3 is TGCGCCAGCAGCTTGGGGACAGGGGGAAACACCATATATTTT. The gene calls are TRBV5-1 and TRBJ1-3; 8 bases map to TRBD1. CDR1 is SGHRS and CDR2 is YFSETQ in the germline V gene. J gave up 4 bases and V 0 bases, and 0 bases lay outside the gene matches. The CDR3 is 14 amino acids. Variable domain in full (rest from reference TRBV5-1 and TRBJ1-3): KAGVTQTPRYLIKTRGQQVTLSCSPISGHRSVSWYQQTPGQGLQFLFEYFSETQRNKGNFPGRFSGRQFSNSRSEMNVSTLELGDSALYLCASSLGTGGNTIYFGEGSWLTVV.

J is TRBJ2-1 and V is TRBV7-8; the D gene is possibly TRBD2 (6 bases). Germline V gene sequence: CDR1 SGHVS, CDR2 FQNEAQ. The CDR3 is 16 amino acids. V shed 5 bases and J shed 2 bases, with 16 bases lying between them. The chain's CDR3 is CASSPHRLETYNEQFF. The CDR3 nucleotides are TGTGCCAGCAGCCCCCATAGACTAGAAACCTACAATGAGCAGTTCTTC.

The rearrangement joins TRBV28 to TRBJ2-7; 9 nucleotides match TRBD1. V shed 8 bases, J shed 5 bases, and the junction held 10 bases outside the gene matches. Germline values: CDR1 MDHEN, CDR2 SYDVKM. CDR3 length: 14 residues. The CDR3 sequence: CASEPGQGRHEQYF. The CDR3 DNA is TGTGCCAGCGAACCGGGACAGGGTAGACACGAGCAGTACTTC. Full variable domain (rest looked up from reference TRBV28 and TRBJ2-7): DVKVTQSSRYLVKRTGEKVFLECVQDMDHENMFWYRQDPGLGLRLIYFSYDVKMKEKGDIPEGYSVSREKKERFSLILESASTNQTSMYLCASEPGQGRHEQYFGPGTRLTVT.

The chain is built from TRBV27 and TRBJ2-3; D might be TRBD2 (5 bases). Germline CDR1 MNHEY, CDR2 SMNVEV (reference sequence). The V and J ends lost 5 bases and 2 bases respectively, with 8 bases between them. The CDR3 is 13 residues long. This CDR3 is CASSPGNTDTQYF. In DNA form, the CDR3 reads TGTGCCAGCAGTCCGGGGAACACAGATACGCAGTATTTT.

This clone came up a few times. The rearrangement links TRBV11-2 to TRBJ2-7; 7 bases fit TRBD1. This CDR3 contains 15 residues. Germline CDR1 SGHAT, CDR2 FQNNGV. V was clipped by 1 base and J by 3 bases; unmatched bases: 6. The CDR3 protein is CASSLGGQERYEQYF. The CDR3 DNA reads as TGTGCCAGCAGCTTAGGCGGACAGGAACGCTACGAGCAGTACTTC.